This T cell receptor (beta chain) was identified in a study of cytomegalovirus exposure and HLA in healthy donors. PCR used 60 Vbeta primers and 13 Jbeta primers. Using immunoSEQ multiplex PCR, the repertoire was profiled, and TCRdb retains in-frame clones only, with some absent. The table shows 90,000 to 120,000 clones, with more than 75% occurring only once. Germline loops: CDR1 KGHSH, CDR2 LQKENI. The CDR3 covers 14 residues. After removal of 2 bases from V and 4 bases from J, the junction contained 4 bases not matched to a gene. The sample was PBMCs. The chain has TRBV18 and TRBJ2-5; 7 bases agree with TRBD2. This receptor was taken from a woman younger than 35 in good health and CMV-seropositive. CDR3 sequence reads: CASSPAGVGETQYF. CDR3 sequence (DNA): TGTGCCAGCTCACCAGCGGGAGTTGGAGAGACCCAGTACTTC.